This T cell receptor (beta chain) was obtained from a study of CD8+ T cells in alopecia areata. General study points: Clonality exceeded that of normal scalp in lesional scalp, most notably in alopecia totalis/universalis. In scalp and blood during tofacitinib, many expanded lesional clones persisted.

Once RNA had been extracted, it was reverse transcribed into cDNA to act as the sequencing template. Sequencing was performed with immunoSEQ multiplex PCR; in TCRdb, only in-frame clones are kept and a portion is missing. The data show about 190,000 clones, roughly 66% seen once. Treatment described: oral pan-JAK inhibitor, 5-10 mg twice daily. Those with alopecia areata gave lesional scalp punch biopsies and peripheral blood. Germline V lookup: CDR1 GTSNPN, CDR2 SVGIG (reference sequence). V lost 0 bases to trimming and J lost 0 bases, with 7 bases between them. This CDR3 has 14 residues. This clone was detected only a few times. Its antigen is currently unknown.

This specimen was CD4+ T cells sorted from blood, taken at week 24, from a patient treated with tofacitinib. V and J are TRBV30 and TRBJ2-3; D gene ambiguous. The sequence was obtained from a human donor with alopecia areata. The CDR3 sequence is CAWSVVDSTDTQYF. The CDR3 nucleotides read TGTGCCTGGAGTGTTGTAGATAGCACAGATACGCAGTATTTT.